The present T cell receptor beta chain was sequenced within a study of blood T cell repertoires in COVID-19. The CDR3 totals 11 residues. CDR1 is MDHEN, CDR2 SYDVKM, per germline. V was cut by 5 bases and J by 7 bases, with 9 bases left in between. Measured with immunoSEQ multiplex PCR; TCRdb has only the in-frame clones, and not every one. This table has about 220,000 clones, roughly four fifths appearing once. The sample consisted of peripheral blood. The TCR originated in an older woman with COVID-19, enrolled during active disease. The chain links TRBV28 to TRBJ2-7; D unresolved. The CDR3, as DNA: TGTGCCAGCAGTAGAATTCGGGAGCAGTACTTC. Protein: CASSRIREQYF.